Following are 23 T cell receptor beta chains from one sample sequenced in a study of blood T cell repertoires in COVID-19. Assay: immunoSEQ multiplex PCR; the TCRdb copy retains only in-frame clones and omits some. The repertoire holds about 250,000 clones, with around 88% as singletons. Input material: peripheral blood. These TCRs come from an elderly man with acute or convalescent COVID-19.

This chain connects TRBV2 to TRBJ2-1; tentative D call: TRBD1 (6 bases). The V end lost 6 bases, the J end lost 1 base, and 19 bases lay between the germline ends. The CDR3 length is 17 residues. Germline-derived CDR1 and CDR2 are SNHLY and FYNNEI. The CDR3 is CASSYPTGSGSYNEQFF. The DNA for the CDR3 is TGTGCCAGCAGCTACCCGACAGGTTCAGGGTCCTACAATGAGCAGTTCTTC.

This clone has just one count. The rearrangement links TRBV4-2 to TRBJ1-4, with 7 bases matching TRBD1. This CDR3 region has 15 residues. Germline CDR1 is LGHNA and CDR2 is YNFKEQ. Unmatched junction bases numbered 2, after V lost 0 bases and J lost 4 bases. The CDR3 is CASSQEGQFNEKLFF. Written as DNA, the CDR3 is TGTGCCAGCAGCCAAGAGGGACAGTTTAATGAAAAACTGTTTTTT.

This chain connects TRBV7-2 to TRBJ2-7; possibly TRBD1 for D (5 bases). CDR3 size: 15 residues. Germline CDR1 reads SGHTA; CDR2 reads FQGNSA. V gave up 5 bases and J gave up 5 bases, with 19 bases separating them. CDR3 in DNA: TGTGCCAGCAGCCCCAGGGAAGGATTTCGGGACGAGCAGTACTTC. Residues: CASSPREGFRDEQYF.

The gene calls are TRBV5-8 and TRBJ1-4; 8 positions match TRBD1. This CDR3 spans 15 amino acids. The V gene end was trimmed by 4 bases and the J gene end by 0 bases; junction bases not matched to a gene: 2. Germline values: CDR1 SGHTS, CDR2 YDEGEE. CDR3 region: CASSLGQATNEKLFF. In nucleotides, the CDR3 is TGTGCCAGCAGCCTGGGACAGGCAACTAATGAAAAACTGTTTTTT.

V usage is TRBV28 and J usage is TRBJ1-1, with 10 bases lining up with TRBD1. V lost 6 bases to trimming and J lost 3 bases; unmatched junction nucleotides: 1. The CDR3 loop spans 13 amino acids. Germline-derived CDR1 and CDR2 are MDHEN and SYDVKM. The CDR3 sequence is CASRGQGHTEAFF. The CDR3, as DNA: TGTGCCAGCAGGGGACAGGGGCACACTGAAGCTTTCTTT.

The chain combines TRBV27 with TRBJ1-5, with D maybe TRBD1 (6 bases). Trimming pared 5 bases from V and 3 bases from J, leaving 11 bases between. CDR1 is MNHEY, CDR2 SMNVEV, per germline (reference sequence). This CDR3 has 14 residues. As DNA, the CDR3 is TGTGCCAGCAGTCCCGGGACAAACAATCAGCCCCAGCATTTT. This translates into CASSPGTNNQPQHF.

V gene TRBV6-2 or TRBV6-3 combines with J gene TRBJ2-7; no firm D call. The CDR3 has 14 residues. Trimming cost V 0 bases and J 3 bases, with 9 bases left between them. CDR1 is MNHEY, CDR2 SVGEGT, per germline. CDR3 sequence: CASSYSRQIYEQYF. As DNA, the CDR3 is TGTGCCAGCAGTTACTCGAGGCAGATCTACGAGCAGTACTTC.

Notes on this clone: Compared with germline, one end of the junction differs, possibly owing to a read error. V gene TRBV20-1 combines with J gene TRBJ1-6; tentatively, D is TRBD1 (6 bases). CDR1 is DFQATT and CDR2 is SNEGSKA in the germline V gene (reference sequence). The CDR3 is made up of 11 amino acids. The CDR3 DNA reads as TGCAGTGCCATACCTGAAGGGGGTGGGGACTTT. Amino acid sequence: CSAIPEGGGDF.

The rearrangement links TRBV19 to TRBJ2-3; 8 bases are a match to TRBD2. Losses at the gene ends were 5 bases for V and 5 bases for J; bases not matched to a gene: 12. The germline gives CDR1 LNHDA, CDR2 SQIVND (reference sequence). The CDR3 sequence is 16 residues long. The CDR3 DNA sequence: TGTGCCAGTAGTGCTTTACTAGCGGAGGGGGGAGATACGCAGTATTTT. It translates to CASSALLAEGGDTQYF.

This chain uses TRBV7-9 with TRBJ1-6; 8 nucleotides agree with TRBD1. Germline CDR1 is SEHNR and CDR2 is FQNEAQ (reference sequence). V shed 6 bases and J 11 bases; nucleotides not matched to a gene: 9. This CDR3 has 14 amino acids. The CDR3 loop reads CASSPPGQVTPLHF. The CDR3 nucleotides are TGTGCCAGCAGTCCTCCGGGACAGGTGACACCCCTCCACTTT. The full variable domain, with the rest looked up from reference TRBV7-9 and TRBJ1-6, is DTGVSQNPRHKITKRGQNVTFRCDPISEHNRLYWYRQTLGQGPEFLTYFQNEAQLEKSRLLSDRFSAERPKGSFSTLEIQRTEQGDSAMYLCASSPPGQVTPLHFGNGTRLTVT.

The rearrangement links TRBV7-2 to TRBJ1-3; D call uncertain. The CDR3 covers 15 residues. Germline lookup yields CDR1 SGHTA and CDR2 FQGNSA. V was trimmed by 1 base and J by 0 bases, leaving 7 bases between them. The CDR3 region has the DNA TGTGCCAGCAGCTTAGGCGATAACTCTGGAAACACCATATATTTT. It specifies CASSLGDNSGNTIYF.

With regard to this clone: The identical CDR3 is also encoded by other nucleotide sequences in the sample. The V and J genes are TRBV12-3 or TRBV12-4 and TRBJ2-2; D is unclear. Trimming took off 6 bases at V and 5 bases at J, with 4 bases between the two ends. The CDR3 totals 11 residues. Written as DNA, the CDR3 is TGTGCCAGCAGCCGGACCGGGGAGCTGTTTTTT. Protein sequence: CASSRTGELFF.

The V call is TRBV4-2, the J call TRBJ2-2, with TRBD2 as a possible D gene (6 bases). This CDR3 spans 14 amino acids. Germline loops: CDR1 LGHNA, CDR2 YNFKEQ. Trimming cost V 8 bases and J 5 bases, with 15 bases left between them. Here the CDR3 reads CASWGGGVTGELFF. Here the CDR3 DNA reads TGTGCCAGCTGGGGAGGAGGGGTTACCGGGGAGCTGTTTTTT.

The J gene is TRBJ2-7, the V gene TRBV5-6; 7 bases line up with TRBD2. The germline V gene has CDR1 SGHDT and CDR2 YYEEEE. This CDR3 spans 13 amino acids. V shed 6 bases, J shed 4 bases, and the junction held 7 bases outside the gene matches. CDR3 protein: CASNGEGKYEQYF. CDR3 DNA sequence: TGTGCCAGCAATGGGGAGGGAAAGTACGAGCAGTACTTC.

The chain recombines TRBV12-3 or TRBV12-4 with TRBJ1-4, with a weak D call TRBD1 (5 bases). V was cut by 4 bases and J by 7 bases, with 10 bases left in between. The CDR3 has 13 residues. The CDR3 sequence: CASSSHGGEKLFF. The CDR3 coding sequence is TGTGCCAGCAGTTCCCACGGGGGTGAAAAACTGTTTTTT.

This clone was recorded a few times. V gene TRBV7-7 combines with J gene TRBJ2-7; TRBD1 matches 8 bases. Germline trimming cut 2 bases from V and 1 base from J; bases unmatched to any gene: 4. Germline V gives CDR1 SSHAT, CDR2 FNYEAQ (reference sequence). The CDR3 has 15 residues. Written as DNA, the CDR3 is TGTGCCAGCAGCTTATTGCAGGGGGCATCCTACGAGCAGTACTTC. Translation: CASSLLQGASYEQYF. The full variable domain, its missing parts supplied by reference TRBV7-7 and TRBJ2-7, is GAGVSQSPRYKVTKRGQDVTLRCDPISSHATLYWYQQALGQGPEFLTYFNYEAQPDKSGLPSDRFSAERPEGSISTLTIQRTEQRDSAMYRCASSLLQGASYEQYFGPGTRLTVT.

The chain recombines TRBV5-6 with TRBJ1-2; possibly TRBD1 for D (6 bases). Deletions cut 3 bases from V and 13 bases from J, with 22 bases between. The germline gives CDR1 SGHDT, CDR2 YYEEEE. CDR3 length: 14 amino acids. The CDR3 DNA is TGTGCCAGCAGCTCCCTGGCGCCCAGACAGGTTGCCACCTTC. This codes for CASSSLAPRQVATF.

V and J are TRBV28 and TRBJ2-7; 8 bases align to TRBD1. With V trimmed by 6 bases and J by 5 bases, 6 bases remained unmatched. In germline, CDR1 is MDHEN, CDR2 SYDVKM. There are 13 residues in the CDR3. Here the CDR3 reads CASRLDRVDEQYF. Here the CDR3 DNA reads TGTGCCAGCAGATTGGACAGGGTAGACGAGCAGTACTTC.

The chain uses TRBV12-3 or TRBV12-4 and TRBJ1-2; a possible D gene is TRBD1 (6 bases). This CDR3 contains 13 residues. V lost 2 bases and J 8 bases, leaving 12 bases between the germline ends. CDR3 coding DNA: TGTGCCAGCAGTTTAAGGCAGGGGAACGGCTACACCTTC. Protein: CASSLRQGNGYTF.

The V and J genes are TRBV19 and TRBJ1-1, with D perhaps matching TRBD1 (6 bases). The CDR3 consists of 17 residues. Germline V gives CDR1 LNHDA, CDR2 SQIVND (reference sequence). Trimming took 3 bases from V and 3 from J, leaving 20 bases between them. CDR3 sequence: CASSMGGGQPIYTEAFF. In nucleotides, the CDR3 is TGTGCCAGTAGTATGGGGGGGGGCCAGCCGATATACACTGAAGCTTTCTTT.

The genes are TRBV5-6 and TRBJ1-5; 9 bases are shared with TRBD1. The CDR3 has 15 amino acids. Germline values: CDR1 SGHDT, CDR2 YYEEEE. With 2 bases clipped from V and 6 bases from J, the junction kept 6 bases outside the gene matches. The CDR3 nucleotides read TGTGCCAGCAGCTTTTGGGACAGGGTGGGTCAGCCCCAGCATTTT. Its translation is CASSFWDRVGQPQHF. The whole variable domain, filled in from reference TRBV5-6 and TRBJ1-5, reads DAGVTQSPTHLIKTRGQQVTLRCSPKSGHDTVSWYQQALGQGPQFIFQYYEEEERQRGNFPDRFSGHQFPNYSSELNVNALLLGDSALYLCASSFWDRVGQPQHFGDGTRLSIL.

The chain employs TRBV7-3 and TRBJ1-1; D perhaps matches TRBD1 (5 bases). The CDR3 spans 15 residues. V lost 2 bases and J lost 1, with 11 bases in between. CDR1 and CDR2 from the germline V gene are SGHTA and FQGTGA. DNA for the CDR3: TGTGCCAGCAGCTTACAGGGCGCGAGGAACACTGAAGCTTTCTTT. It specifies CASSLQGARNTEAFF.

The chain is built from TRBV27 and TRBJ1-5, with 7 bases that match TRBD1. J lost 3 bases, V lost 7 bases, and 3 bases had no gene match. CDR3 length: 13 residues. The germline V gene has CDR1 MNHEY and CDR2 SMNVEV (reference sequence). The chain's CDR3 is CASKTGYNQPQHF. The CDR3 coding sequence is TGTGCCAGCAAGACAGGGTACAATCAGCCCCAGCATTTT.